Presented here are 8 T cell receptor beta chains from one specimen sequenced in a study of identical twins. TCRdb re-derived calls from the 5' RACE reads in MiXCR, one entry per CDR3 protein. The sample lists a few hundred thousand distinct CDR3 sequences, 9% to 10% occurring once. Sequences were obtained from naive T cells sorted from blood. These receptor sequences come from a woman in her forties or fifties in good health.

The chain couples TRBV5-1 to TRBJ2-1; 8 bases line up with TRBD2. Germline CDR1 and CDR2: SGHRS and YFSETQ. The CDR3 totals 19 residues. Unmatched junction bases numbered 17, after V lost 0 bases and J lost 6 bases. The CDR3 is CASSLGLTGTSPIINEQFF. As DNA, the CDR3 is TGCGCCAGCAGCTTGGGACTTACCGGGACTAGTCCGATTATCAATGAGCAGTTCTTC. Full variable domain (rest looked up from reference TRBV5-1 and TRBJ2-1): KAGVTQTPRYLIKTRGQQVTLSCSPISGHRSVSWYQQTPGQGLQFLFEYFSETQRNKGNFPGRFSGRQFSNSRSEMNVSTLELGDSALYLCASSLGLTGTSPIINEQFFGPGTRLTVL.

The CDR3 region is CASKGRSYNEQFF. The CDR3 DNA reads TGTGCCAGCAAGGGCAGAAGTTACAATGAGCAGTTCTTC. The J gene is TRBJ2-1, the V gene TRBV11-3; no firm D call. Germline values: CDR1 SGHNT, CDR2 YENEEA. The V end lost 7 bases, the J end lost 4 bases, and 11 bases lay between the germline ends. CDR3 size: 13 residues.

This clonotype was counted between two and nine times. This sequence joins TRBV30 and TRBJ1-2; possibly TRBD1 for D (5 bases). This CDR3 comprises 9 residues. The germline CDR1 and CDR2 sequences are GTSNPN and SVGIG (reference sequence). Trimming shortened V by 7 bases and J by 8 bases, and 8 bases separated the two germline ends. CDR3 amino acids: CASGEGYTF. As DNA, the CDR3 is TGTGCCTCGGGGGAGGGCTACACCTTC.

The sample holds a few counts of this clonotype. The chain joins TRBV5-1 to TRBJ2-3, with 13 bases identical to TRBD2. Germline loops: CDR1 SGHRS, CDR2 YFSETQ. J was trimmed by 5 bases and V by 5 bases; bases with no gene match: 8. This CDR3 region has 16 residues. The CDR3 reads CASRPGLAGEIDTQYF. DNA of the CDR3: TGCGCCAGCAGACCTGGACTAGCGGGAGAGATAGATACGCAGTATTTT.

The rearrangement joins TRBV7-9 to TRBJ1-1, with D uncertain. This CDR3 is 13 amino acids long. CDR1 and CDR2 from the germline V gene are SEHNR and FQNEAQ (reference sequence). Trimming left V 5 bases short and J 1 base short, with 8 bases between. Here the CDR3 reads CASSNDRNTEAFF. The CDR3 region has the DNA TGTGCCAGCAGCAACGACCGGAACACTGAAGCTTTCTTT. The full variable domain, with the rest looked up from reference TRBV7-9 and TRBJ1-1, is DTGVSQNPRHKITKRGQNVTFRCDPISEHNRLYWYRQTLGQGPEFLTYFQNEAQLEKSRLLSDRFSAERPKGSFSTLEIQRTEQGDSAMYLCASSNDRNTEAFFGQGTRLTVV.

V and J are TRBV6-1 and TRBJ2-7, with 14 nucleotides matching TRBD2. Germline V gene sequence: CDR1 MNHNS, CDR2 SASEGT. V trimming: 11 bases; J trimming: 3 bases; junction bases outside the gene matches: 9. The CDR3 sequence is 15 residues long. The DNA of the CDR3 is TGTGCCGGAGGGACTAGCGGGAGTACTTACTACGAGCAGTACTTC. Residues: CAGGTSGSTYYEQYF.

This clonotype was seen a handful of times. This chain joins TRBV2 and TRBJ2-7, with D unclear. The V gene lost 7 bases and the J gene lost 3 bases, with 7 bases spanning the gap. The CDR3 is made up of 11 amino acids. Germline lookup yields CDR1 SNHLY and CDR2 FYNNEI. CDR3 nucleotide sequence: TGTGCCAGCAACCCGCTCTACGAGCAGTACGTC. Translation gives CASNPLYEQYV.

This clonotype was seen ten or more times. The rearrangement links TRBV20-1 to TRBJ2-3, with D hard to call. This CDR3 is built from 15 residues. V was pared by 2 bases and J by 2 bases, with 14 bases between. CDR1 is DFQATT, CDR2 SNEGSKA, per germline (reference sequence). The CDR3 is CSARPGPAFTDTQYF. CDR3 DNA sequence: TGCAGTGCTAGACCCGGCCCTGCCTTCACAGATACGCAGTATTTT.